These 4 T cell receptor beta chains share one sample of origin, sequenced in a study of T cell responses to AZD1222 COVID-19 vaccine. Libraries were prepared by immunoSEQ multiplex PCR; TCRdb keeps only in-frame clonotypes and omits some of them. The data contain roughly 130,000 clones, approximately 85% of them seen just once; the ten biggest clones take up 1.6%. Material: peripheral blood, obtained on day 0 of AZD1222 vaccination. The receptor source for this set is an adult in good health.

CDR3 coding DNA: TGTGCCAGCAGCTTAGGACTGGGGTCAGGGACGGAGACCCAGTACTTC. Protein product: CASSLGLGSGTETQYF. V and J are TRBV7-7 and TRBJ2-5; TRBD1 or TRBD2 may be the D gene (5 bases each). The V gene lost 1 base and the J gene lost 5 bases, with 17 bases spanning the gap. This CDR3 has 16 residues. Germline V gene data show CDR1 as SSHAT and CDR2 as FNYEAQ (reference sequence).

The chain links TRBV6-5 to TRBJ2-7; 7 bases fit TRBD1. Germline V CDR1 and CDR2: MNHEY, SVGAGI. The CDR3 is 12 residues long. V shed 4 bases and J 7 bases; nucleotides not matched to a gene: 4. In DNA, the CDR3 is TGTGCCAGCAGTTCACAGGGGTGGGAGCAGTACTTC. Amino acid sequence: CASSSQGWEQYF.

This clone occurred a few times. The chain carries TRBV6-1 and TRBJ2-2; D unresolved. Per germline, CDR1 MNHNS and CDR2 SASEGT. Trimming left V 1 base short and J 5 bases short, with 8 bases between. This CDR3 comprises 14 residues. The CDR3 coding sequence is TGTGCCAGCAGTGAAGTGTCGGAGACCGGGGAGCTGTTTTTT. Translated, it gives CASSEVSETGELFF.

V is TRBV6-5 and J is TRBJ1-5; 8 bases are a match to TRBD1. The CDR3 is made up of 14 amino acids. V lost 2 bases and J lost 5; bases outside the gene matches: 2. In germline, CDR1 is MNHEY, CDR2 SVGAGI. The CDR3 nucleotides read TGTGCCAGCAGTTACGCGACAGGGGATCAGCCCCAGCATTTT. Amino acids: CASSYATGDQPQHF.